A selection of T cell receptor beta chains follows, all from one sample in a study of CD8+ T cells in alopecia areata. Assay: immunoSEQ multiplex PCR; the TCRdb copy retains only in-frame clones and omits some. Counted here are some 200,000 clones, around two fifths occurring once; the ten biggest clones make up around 2.5%. The sequencing here drew on CD4+ T cells sorted from blood, taken at approximately week 37, from a patient treated with tofacitinib. These receptors originate from a human donor with alopecia areata. Each CDR3 is given with its conserved first and last residue. Each record gives: clone size, J gene, V gene, CDR3 protein. The size of a clone is reported for some rows only, either as once, few or many, or as a class for expanded clones.

clone_size: many
j_call: TRBJ1-2
v_call: TRBV25-1
cdr3_aa: CASSAEGVGGYTF

clone_size: few
j_call: TRBJ2-7
v_call: TRBV29-1
cdr3_aa: CSVAYSGPWAEQYF

clone_size: few
j_call: TRBJ2-3
v_call: TRBV9
cdr3_aa: CASSLTVADTQYF

clone_size: .
j_call: TRBJ1-5
v_call: TRBV15
cdr3_aa: CATSRDRDQPQHF

clone_size: once
j_call: TRBJ2-2
v_call: TRBV30
cdr3_aa: CAWSHRPGQNTGELFF

clone_size: .
j_call: TRBJ2-7
v_call: TRBV19
cdr3_aa: CASSPAGGLTYEQYF

clone_size: .
j_call: TRBJ2-7
v_call: TRBV6-6
cdr3_aa: CASSYSTDYEQYF

clone_size: .
j_call: TRBJ2-3
v_call: TRBV29-1
cdr3_aa: CSVSGGARGTQYF

clone_size: few
j_call: TRBJ1-1
v_call: TRBV11-1
cdr3_aa: CASSLLLRTEAFF

clone_size: .
j_call: TRBJ1-1
v_call: TRBV30
cdr3_aa: CAWSQGQGRSEAFF

clone_size: .
j_call: TRBJ2-7
v_call: TRBV6-5
cdr3_aa: CASSRQGWEQYF

clone_size: few
j_call: TRBJ2-2
v_call: TRBV6-5
cdr3_aa: CASSYYGTSATGELFF

clone_size: .
j_call: TRBJ2-4
v_call: TRBV29-1
cdr3_aa: CSARGGQGLENIQYF

clone_size: few
j_call: TRBJ2-4
v_call: TRBV4-1
cdr3_aa: CASSQETGTGRNIQYF

clone_size: .
j_call: TRBJ2-5
v_call: TRBV5-1
cdr3_aa: CASRPFMGTQYF

clone_size: few
j_call: TRBJ2-5
v_call: TRBV6-6
cdr3_aa: CASSYRDQETQYF

clone_size: few
j_call: TRBJ1-2
v_call: TRBV19
cdr3_aa: CASSIGRDYTF

clone_size: .
j_call: TRBJ2-5
v_call: TRBV7-7
cdr3_aa: CATGDRGFETQYF

clone_size: .
j_call: TRBJ2-3
v_call: TRBV29-1
cdr3_aa: CSVAPKQGPADTQYF

clone_size: few
j_call: TRBJ1-1
v_call: TRBV5-8
cdr3_aa: CASSFSGVNTEAFF

clone_size: .
j_call: TRBJ1-5
v_call: TRBV15
cdr3_aa: CATSGRDRGTRQPQHF

clone_size: few
j_call: TRBJ1-2
v_call: TRBV19
cdr3_aa: CASSAGTAYGYTF

clone_size: few
j_call: TRBJ1-1
v_call: TRBV25-1
cdr3_aa: CASTPTGSGTEAFF

clone_size: .
j_call: TRBJ2-6
v_call: TRBV15
cdr3_aa: CATSRELGLAVASGANVLTF

clone_size: few
j_call: TRBJ2-3
v_call: TRBV29-1
cdr3_aa: CSVVTISDTQYF

clone_size: few
j_call: TRBJ2-7
v_call: TRBV7-9
cdr3_aa: CASSLGAGPPSEQYF

clone_size: .
j_call: TRBJ2-7
v_call: TRBV6-5
cdr3_aa: CASSYPWPNKQEGQYF

clone_size: few
j_call: TRBJ1-2
v_call: TRBV18
cdr3_aa: CASSPSTAKVGLDTF

clone_size: .
j_call: TRBJ2-7
v_call: TRBV18
cdr3_aa: CASSLSSAGKAPYEQYF

clone_size: .
j_call: TRBJ2-7
v_call: TRBV29-1
cdr3_aa: CSVRDNYEQYF

clone_size: .
j_call: TRBJ2-4
v_call: TRBV2
cdr3_aa: CASSEAGVDIQYF

clone_size: few
j_call: TRBJ1-2
v_call: TRBV2
cdr3_aa: CASSQQRIYGYTF

clone_size: .
j_call: TRBJ2-7
v_call: TRBV28
cdr3_aa: CASSALQGKYEQYF

clone_size: .
j_call: TRBJ1-1
v_call: TRBV28
cdr3_aa: CASSWGGAEAFF

clone_size: few
j_call: TRBJ2-5
v_call: TRBV11-2
cdr3_aa: CASSLAPSGGTQYF

clone_size: .
j_call: TRBJ2-5
v_call: TRBV11-2
cdr3_aa: CASSLGLHRGDRQQETQYF

clone_size: many
j_call: TRBJ2-7
v_call: TRBV29-1
cdr3_aa: CSVVWLAGGPRNEQYF

clone_size: .
j_call: TRBJ1-4
v_call: TRBV7-2
cdr3_aa: CASTQQGVGEKLFF

clone_size: .
j_call: TRBJ2-2
v_call: TRBV6-1
cdr3_aa: CASAGLAGGTGELFF

clone_size: .
j_call: TRBJ2-5
v_call: TRBV7-9
cdr3_aa: CASSLVGGQGETQYF

clone_size: once
j_call: TRBJ2-3
v_call: TRBV5-1
cdr3_aa: CASAEGGDTQYF

clone_size: once
j_call: TRBJ2-1
v_call: TRBV5-1
cdr3_aa: CASSLVAGGPHNEQFF

clone_size: .
j_call: TRBJ2-3
v_call: TRBV9
cdr3_aa: CASSPRTTDTQYF

clone_size: .
j_call: TRBJ2-1
v_call: TRBV5-1
cdr3_aa: CASSTRGSGRSYNEQFF

clone_size: .
j_call: TRBJ2-5
v_call: TRBV7-9
cdr3_aa: CASSLILETQYF

clone_size: .
j_call: TRBJ1-1
v_call: TRBV6-6
cdr3_aa: CASSSLAPGAEAFF

clone_size: few
j_call: TRBJ2-7
v_call: TRBV5-1
cdr3_aa: CASSLMGHEQYF

clone_size: .
j_call: TRBJ2-5
v_call: TRBV29-1
cdr3_aa: CSTLTGFHETQYF

clone_size: .
j_call: TRBJ2-3
v_call: TRBV6-5
cdr3_aa: CASSKIRFGTQYF

clone_size: .
j_call: TRBJ2-5
v_call: TRBV18
cdr3_aa: CASSPPVQKETQYF